This is a list of T cell receptor beta chains from one sample in a study of T cell repertoires in cytomegalovirus infection. TCRdb called the reads again in MiXCR, with one record for every CDR3 protein. The sample shows roughly 310,000 distinct CDR3 sequences, 15% to 20% of them seen only once. The sequencing sample was made of PBMCs. Source of these receptors: a human donor in good health (CMV status not recorded). Some clones in this sample may be carry-over from other donors' samples. Both conserved end residues are part of each CDR3. The order of the fields is V gene, J gene, clone size, D gene, CDR3 protein, CDR3 DNA. D genes are given only for firm matches. Some rows have no size entry. The others give once, few or many, or a class for an expanded clone.

V: TRBV5-1
J: TRBJ1-1
size: few
D: .
CDR3: CASSWTDLNTEAFF
DNA: TGCGCCAGCAGCTGGACGGACTTGAACACTGAAGCTTTCTTT

V: TRBV5-6
J: TRBJ1-3
size: .
D: .
CDR3: CASTFGDAGNTIYF
DNA: TGTGCCAGCACCTTCGGTGATGCAGGAAACACCATATATTTT

V: TRBV6-6
J: TRBJ1-3
size: few
D: .
CDR3: CASSDTGYGPGNTIYF
DNA: TGTGCCAGCAGTGACACAGGGTACGGGCCTGGAAACACCATATATTTT

V: TRBV7-6
J: TRBJ1-1
size: many
D: TRBD1
CDR3: CASSLPSGQLEAFF
DNA: TGTGCCAGCAGCTTACCGTCGGGACAGCTCGAAGCTTTCTTT

V: TRBV24-1
J: TRBJ2-2
size: few
D: .
CDR3: CATSGGGGELFF
DNA: TGTGCCACCAGTGGTGGTGGCGGGGAGCTGTTTTTT

V: TRBV20-1
J: TRBJ2-5
size: few
D: TRBD2
CDR3: CSALKQDSGGPKTQYF
DNA: TGCAGTGCTTTAAAACAAGATAGCGGGGGACCTAAGACCCAGTACTTC

V: TRBV19
J: TRBJ2-2
size: .
D: .
CDR3: CASKQGRATGELFF
DNA: TGTGCCAGTAAACAGGGGAGGGCCACCGGGGAGCTGTTTTTT

V: TRBV4-2
J: TRBJ1-5
size: .
D: .
CDR3: CASSQLASNQPQHF
DNA: TGTGCCAGCAGCCAACTGGCGAGCAATCAGCCCCAGCATTTT

V: TRBV6-5
J: TRBJ2-7
size: .
D: TRBD2
CDR3: CASSYGGTSGGQYEQYF
DNA: TGTGCCAGCAGTTACGGGGGGACTAGCGGGGGGCAATACGAGCAGTACTTC

V: TRBV7-2
J: TRBJ2-1
size: .
D: TRBD1
CDR3: CASSLRTGPTYNEQFF
DNA: TGTGCCAGCAGCTTGAGGACAGGGCCAACCTACAATGAGCAGTTCTTC

V: TRBV7-8
J: TRBJ1-6
size: many
D: .
CDR3: CASSLYIRGSSYNSPLHF
DNA: TGTGCCAGCAGCTTATATATACGTGGAAGCTCCTATAATTCACCCCTCCACTTT

V: TRBV7-8
J: TRBJ1-3
size: many
D: .
CDR3: CASSPRGAGNRNTIYF
DNA: TGTGCCAGCAGCCCTAGGGGGGCCGGGAACCGGAACACCATATATTTT

V: TRBV10-2
J: TRBJ2-7
size: few
D: .
CDR3: CASSVLSGKAYEQYF
DNA: TGCGCCAGCAGTGTACTCTCAGGGAAGGCCTACGAGCAGTACTTC

V: TRBV5-4
J: TRBJ2-7
size: .
D: .
CDR3: CASSLQGLVSQMGAYEQYF
DNA: TGTGCCAGCAGCCTACAGGGTCTCGTTTCGCAAATGGGAGCCTACGAGCAGTACTTC

V: TRBV4-1
J: TRBJ2-7
size: .
D: .
CDR3: CASSQDLDWTRQQYF
DNA: TGCGCCAGCAGCCAAGATCTTGATTGGACCAGACAGCAGTACTTC

V: TRBV20-1
J: TRBJ2-3
size: .
D: TRBD2
CDR3: CSAELSGGATDTQYF
DNA: TGCAGTGCCGAACTTAGCGGGGGGGCAACAGATACGCAGTATTTT

V: TRBV19
J: TRBJ2-7
size: .
D: TRBD2
CDR3: CASRIGTSGTYEQYF
DNA: TGTGCCAGTAGGATCGGGACTAGCGGAACCTACGAGCAGTACTTC

V: TRBV27
J: TRBJ2-3
size: many
D: TRBD2
CDR3: CASSHRLAGGTDTQYF
DNA: TGTGCCAGCAGTCACAGACTAGCGGGGGGCACAGATACGCAGTATTTT

V: TRBV12-3/TRBV12-4
J: TRBJ2-2
size: many
D: TRBD1
CDR3: CASSWDRPNTGELFF
DNA: TGTGCCAGCAGTTGGGACAGGCCCAACACCGGGGAGCTGTTTTTT

V: TRBV7-9
J: TRBJ2-7
size: many
D: .
CDR3: CASSLGPSQTGYYEQYF
DNA: TGTGCCAGCAGCTTAGGTCCCTCCCAGACAGGTTACTACGAGCAGTACTTC

V: TRBV7-2
J: TRBJ1-3
size: many
D: .
CDR3: CASSLIGFRNTIYF
DNA: TGTGCCAGCAGCTTAATTGGATTTAGAAACACCATATATTTT

V: TRBV7-9
J: TRBJ2-5
size: many
D: TRBD1
CDR3: CASSLGQGIETQYF
DNA: TGTGCCAGCAGTTTGGGACAGGGTATCGAGACCCAGTACTTC

V: TRBV7-2
J: TRBJ2-3
size: many
D: TRBD2
CDR3: CASSPTPGTRYPQYF
DNA: TGTGCCAGCAGCCCCACCCCGGGGACTAGGTATCCGCAGTATTTT

V: TRBV7-2
J: TRBJ1-2
size: many
D: TRBD1
CDR3: CASTQAPGGRYTF
DNA: TGTGCCAGCACCCAAGCCCCAGGGGGCCGTTACACCTTC

V: TRBV18
J: TRBJ2-1
size: many
D: .
CDR3: CASSPYSGNEQFF
DNA: TGTGCCAGCTCACCTTACTCAGGCAATGAGCAGTTCTTC

V: TRBV28
J: TRBJ2-7
size: many
D: TRBD2
CDR3: CASSSSGGKYEQYF
DNA: TGTGCCAGCAGTTCCAGCGGGGGGAAATACGAGCAGTACTTC

V: TRBV25-1
J: TRBJ1-4
size: few
D: .
CDR3: CASSGNLGQEKLFF
DNA: TGTGCCAGCAGCGGTAACCTAGGACAGGAAAAACTGTTTTTT

V: TRBV7-2
J: TRBJ2-5
size: many
D: .
CDR3: CASSPSAVQETQYF
DNA: TGTGCCAGCAGCCCCAGCGCTGTTCAAGAGACCCAGTACTTC

V: TRBV27
J: TRBJ2-7
size: .
D: TRBD1
CDR3: CASTTGQGSSYEQYF
DNA: TGTGCCAGCACCACGGGACAGGGAAGCTCCTACGAGCAGTACTTC